The 8 T cell receptor beta chains below all came from one sample that was sequenced in a study of OX40 agonist ivuxolimab in advanced cancers. Repertoires were generated with immunoSEQ multiplex PCR, while TCRdb's copy carries only in-frame clones and drops some. Of more than 20,000 clones listed, roughly nine tenths are singletons. The sample was CD4+ or CD8+ T cells sorted from blood, taken in a trial of the OX40 agonist ivuxolimab. Receptor source: an adult with an advanced solid tumor such as melanoma, head and neck, liver or kidney cancer.

The chain joins TRBV9 to TRBJ2-1; TRBD1 matches at 9 bases. Looked up from germline, CDR1 is SGDLS and CDR2 is YYNGEE. Losses at the gene ends were 3 bases for V and 7 bases for J; bases not matched to a gene: 2. The CDR3 loop spans 13 amino acids. CDR3 residues: CASSAGQGNEQFF. The CDR3 DNA is TGTGCCAGCAGCGCGGGACAGGGAAATGAGCAGTTCTTC.

This clone was found once. The rearrangement uses TRBV7-9 and TRBJ2-5; no firm D call. V lost 1 base and J lost 1, with 10 bases in between. This CDR3 region has 15 residues. CDR1 SEHNR and CDR2 FQNEAQ come from the germline V gene (reference sequence). The CDR3 DNA reads TGTGCCAGCAGCTTAGGTAACACGCTCCAAGAGACCCAGTACTTC. Encoded protein: CASSLGNTLQETQYF.

V gene TRBV4-1 combines with J gene TRBJ2-7; 8 bases align to TRBD1. In germline, CDR1 is MGHRA, CDR2 YSYEKL. Trimming at V came to 3 bases and at J to 2 bases, leaving 6 bases not matched to a gene. This CDR3 has 15 amino acids. CDR3 sequence reads: CASSQTGAVTYEQYF. The CDR3 DNA reads as TGCGCCAGCAGCCAGACAGGGGCGGTTACCTACGAGCAGTACTTC.

The chain couples TRBV6-5 to TRBJ2-7, with a tentative D call TRBD2 (6 bases). In germline, CDR1 is MNHEY, CDR2 SVGAGI. Between the trimmed V and J ends, which lost 6 bases and 3 bases, there was a span of 15 bases. The CDR3 has 14 amino acids. The DNA for the CDR3 is TGTGCCAGCAGCCCTGCGGGACGGGACTACGAGCAGTACTTC. Protein sequence: CASSPAGRDYEQYF.

The chain is built from TRBV2 and TRBJ2-2; D might be TRBD1 (7 bases). The length of the CDR3 is 13 residues. Germline lookup yields CDR1 SNHLY and CDR2 FYNNEI. Trimming removed 3 bases from V and 9 bases from J, with 11 bases in between. CDR3 sequence: CASSEEGAWELFF. CDR3 sequence (DNA): TGTGCCAGCAGTGAGGAGGGGGCCTGGGAGCTGTTTTTT.

For this clone: It is unclear where the CDR3 begins or ends on the DNA, so no DNA is shown, and the CDR3 is as TCRdb lists it. The rearrangement joins TRBV21-1 to TRBJ2-3; no DNA check was done on the table's D call, TRBD1. TRBV21-1 is deemed a pseudogene. The CDR3 region is 24 residues in length, termini included. CDR3: CASSNWGTDTQYFGPVLKTDTQYF.

The rearrangement uses TRBV7-9 and TRBJ2-2; 7 bases are a match to TRBD2. The CDR3 covers 17 residues. CDR1 and CDR2 (germline): SEHNR, FQNEAQ (reference sequence). With V trimmed by 0 bases and J by 5 bases, 9 bases remained unmatched. The CDR3 nucleotides read TGTGCCAGCAGCTTAGCTCTCGGGAGGTTAAGGACCGGGGAGCTGTTTTTT. Translation gives CASSLALGRLRTGELFF.

The chain has TRBV7-8 and TRBJ2-7; unclear D gene. CDR1 and CDR2 (germline): SGHVS, FQNEAQ. The CDR3 runs to 16 residues. The V end was cut by 1 base, the J end by 2 bases, with 15 bases between. CDR3 bases: TGTGCCAGCAGCTTAGGACCCCGGACGGCGACCTACGAGCAGTACTTC. This translates into CASSLGPRTATYEQYF.